This note documents a single TCR beta chain sequence. Its antigen is unidentified. Germline CDR1 GTSNPN, CDR2 SVGIG (reference sequence). The junction had 17 bases not matched to a gene; V was cut back by 4 bases and J by 8 bases. The CDR3 consists of 16 residues. The assay was immunoSEQ multiplex PCR, and TCRdb's table has in-frame clones only and misses some. The data show around 100,000 clones, 90% to 95% seen once. The data belong to a study of T cell repertoires and HLA-DP antigens. General study points: Pre-culture clonality, approximately 0.037, was far below sorted CD137+ clonality of about 0.4.

The clonotype originates from a young woman in good health and CMV-seronegative. The specimen sequenced was CD4+ T cells from PBMCs. This rearrangement joins TRBV30 to TRBJ1-3; 7 positions match TRBD1. In DNA form, the CDR3 reads TGTGCCTGGATAATTCCCGGGACAGAGGCCCGCGACACCATATATTTT. This gives the protein CAWIIPGTEARDTIYF.